A selection of T cell receptor beta chains follows, all from one sample in a study of post-analysis software for immune sequencing data. MiXCR, run by TCRdb on the PCR reads, gives a single entry per CDR3 protein. The sample records 150,000 to 200,000 distinct CDR3 sequences, roughly 30% being singletons. Sequences were obtained from blood. All receptors come from a girl aged 5 to 17 with multiple sclerosis. Both conserved end residues are part of each CDR3. The order of the fields is CDR3 protein, CDR3 DNA, D gene, CDR3 length, J gene, clone size, V gene. A D gene is named only where the DNA matches it firmly. Some rows have no size entry. The others give once, few or many, or a class for an expanded clone.

CDR3 protein: CASSEPVSHPEAFF
CDR3 DNA: TGTGCCAGCAGTGAACCCGTATCTCACCCTGAAGCTTTCTTT
D gene: -
CDR3 length: 14
J gene: TRBJ1-1
clone size: few
V gene: TRBV2

CDR3 protein: CSAREGGGETQYF
CDR3 DNA: TGCAGCGCTCGCGAGGGGGGTGGGGAGACCCAGTACTTC
D gene: -
CDR3 length: 13
J gene: TRBJ2-5
clone size: -
V gene: TRBV29-1

CDR3 protein: CSARDSGRATDTQYF
CDR3 DNA: TGCAGTGCTAGAGATAGCGGGAGGGCCACAGATACGCAGTATTTT
D gene: TRBD2
CDR3 length: 15
J gene: TRBJ2-3
clone size: many
V gene: TRBV20-1

CDR3 protein: CATSRGGSIEGYTF
CDR3 DNA: TGTGCCACCAGCAGAGGTGGATCAATCGAGGGCTACACCTTC
D gene: -
CDR3 length: 14
J gene: TRBJ1-2
clone size: many
V gene: TRBV15

CDR3 protein: CASSLVAGPKYNEQFF
CDR3 DNA: TGTGCCAGCAGCTTGGTAGCGGGGCCGAAGTACAATGAGCAGTTCTTC
D gene: TRBD2
CDR3 length: 16
J gene: TRBJ2-1
clone size: -
V gene: TRBV7-3

CDR3 protein: CSAPRQGAYEQYF
CDR3 DNA: TGCAGTGCCCCGCGGCAGGGGGCCTACGAGCAGTACTTC
D gene: TRBD1
CDR3 length: 13
J gene: TRBJ2-7
clone size: -
V gene: TRBV20-1

CDR3 protein: CASRKPDRDEQYF
CDR3 DNA: TGTGCCAGCAGAAAACCGGACAGAGACGAGCAGTACTTC
D gene: -
CDR3 length: 13
J gene: TRBJ2-7
clone size: many
V gene: TRBV5-5

CDR3 protein: CASSPPSGSYEQYF
CDR3 DNA: TGTGCCAGCAGCCCCCCTAGCGGGAGCTACGAGCAGTACTTC
D gene: TRBD2
CDR3 length: 14
J gene: TRBJ2-7
clone size: few
V gene: TRBV7-3

CDR3 protein: CASSGRSDQPQHF
CDR3 DNA: TGTGCCAGCAGCGGTCGTAGCGATCAGCCCCAGCATTTT
D gene: -
CDR3 length: 13
J gene: TRBJ1-5
clone size: -
V gene: TRBV28

CDR3 protein: CASNLGSVQTGYEQYF
CDR3 DNA: TGCGCCAGCAACCTAGGGTCGGTTCAAACCGGCTACGAGCAGTACTTC
D gene: -
CDR3 length: 16
J gene: TRBJ2-7
clone size: -
V gene: TRBV5-1

CDR3 protein: CASSITGAGANVLTF
CDR3 DNA: TGTGCCAGTAGTATAACCGGGGCTGGGGCCAACGTCCTGACTTTC
D gene: -
CDR3 length: 15
J gene: TRBJ2-6
clone size: -
V gene: TRBV19

CDR3 protein: CASKNRGSYEQYF
CDR3 DNA: TGTGCCAGCAAGAATAGGGGTTCCTACGAGCAGTACTTC
D gene: -
CDR3 length: 13
J gene: TRBJ2-7
clone size: many
V gene: TRBV27

CDR3 protein: CASSSSGSRETQYF
CDR3 DNA: TGTGCCAGCAGCTCTAGCGGGAGTAGAGAGACCCAGTACTTC
D gene: TRBD2
CDR3 length: 14
J gene: TRBJ2-5
clone size: many
V gene: TRBV7-3

CDR3 protein: CASSQTSGSYEQYF
CDR3 DNA: TGCGCCAGCAGCCAAACTAGCGGGAGTTACGAGCAGTACTTC
D gene: TRBD2
CDR3 length: 14
J gene: TRBJ2-7
clone size: few
V gene: TRBV4-1

CDR3 protein: CAQRQGVGVYGYTF
CDR3 DNA: TGTGCCCAACGACAGGGGGTCGGTGTCTATGGCTACACCTTC
D gene: TRBD1
CDR3 length: 14
J gene: TRBJ1-2
clone size: -
V gene: TRBV30

CDR3 protein: CASSPWGGTEAFF
CDR3 DNA: TGCGCCAGCAGCCCCTGGGGGGGCACTGAAGCTTTCTTT
D gene: -
CDR3 length: 13
J gene: TRBJ1-1
clone size: few
V gene: TRBV5-1

CDR3 protein: CSVEEGALAFF
CDR3 DNA: TGCAGCGTTGAAGAGGGGGCGCTAGCTTTCTTT
D gene: -
CDR3 length: 11
J gene: TRBJ1-1
clone size: few
V gene: TRBV29-1

CDR3 protein: CASSQDVPYEQYF
CDR3 DNA: TGCGCCAGCAGCCAAGACGTCCCCTACGAGCAGTACTTC
D gene: -
CDR3 length: 13
J gene: TRBJ2-7
clone size: once
V gene: TRBV4-1

CDR3 protein: CASSLVGREEERLFF
CDR3 DNA: TGTGCCAGCAGCTTAGTAGGCAGGGAAGAAGAAAGACTGTTTTTT
D gene: -
CDR3 length: 15
J gene: TRBJ1-4
clone size: -
V gene: TRBV7-9

CDR3 protein: CASSLGRPNSNQPQHF
CDR3 DNA: TGTGCCAGCAGTTTGGGTAGACCCAATAGCAATCAGCCCCAGCATTTT
D gene: -
CDR3 length: 16
J gene: TRBJ1-5
clone size: many
V gene: TRBV12-3/TRBV12-4

CDR3 protein: CASSDLGLAGEKDEQFF
CDR3 DNA: TGTGCCAGCAGTGATCTGGGACTAGCGGGAGAGAAGGATGAGCAGTTCTTC
D gene: TRBD2
CDR3 length: 17
J gene: TRBJ2-1
clone size: -
V gene: TRBV2

CDR3 protein: CASSFDSGGGYTF
CDR3 DNA: TGCGCCAGCAGCTTCGACTCAGGGGGCGGCTACACCTTC
D gene: TRBD1
CDR3 length: 13
J gene: TRBJ1-2
clone size: many
V gene: TRBV5-1

CDR3 protein: CSATHGEGYTF
CDR3 DNA: TGCAGCGCCACTCACGGGGAGGGTTACACCTTC
D gene: -
CDR3 length: 11
J gene: TRBJ1-2
clone size: -
V gene: TRBV29-1

CDR3 protein: CASSPRTSQREETQYF
CDR3 DNA: TGCGCCAGCAGCCCCCGGACTAGCCAGAGGGAAGAGACCCAGTACTTC
D gene: TRBD2
CDR3 length: 16
J gene: TRBJ2-5
clone size: -
V gene: TRBV5-1

CDR3 protein: CASSLIADPGAYNEQFF
CDR3 DNA: TGTGCCAGCAGCTTAATAGCCGACCCGGGCGCCTACAATGAGCAGTTCTTC
D gene: -
CDR3 length: 17
J gene: TRBJ2-1
clone size: -
V gene: TRBV7-3

CDR3 protein: CASSFSGTGRSGEQFF
CDR3 DNA: TGTGCCAGCAGCTTTTCGGGAACGGGGCGAAGTGGGGAGCAGTTCTTC
D gene: -
CDR3 length: 16
J gene: TRBJ2-1
clone size: -
V gene: TRBV7-2

CDR3 protein: CASSSRGRATIKAFF
CDR3 DNA: TGTGCCAGCAGCTCTCGGGGACGGGCCACCATTAAAGCTTTCTTT
D gene: -
CDR3 length: 15
J gene: TRBJ1-1
clone size: -
V gene: TRBV3-1